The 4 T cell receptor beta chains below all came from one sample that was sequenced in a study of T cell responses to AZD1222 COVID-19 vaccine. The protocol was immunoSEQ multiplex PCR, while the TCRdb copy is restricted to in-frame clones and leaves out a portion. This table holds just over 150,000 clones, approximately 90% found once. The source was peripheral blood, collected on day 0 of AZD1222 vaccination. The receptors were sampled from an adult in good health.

CDR3 DNA: TGCGCCAGCAGCCAAGATCCCCGGGGAGCCGCGTACAATGAGCAGTTCTTC. As protein: CASSQDPRGAAYNEQFF. The rearrangement links TRBV4-3 to TRBJ2-1; a possible D gene is TRBD2 (5 bases). The CDR3 extends over 17 amino acids. Trimming cost V 0 bases and J 4 bases, with 16 bases left between them. Per germline, CDR1 LGHNA and CDR2 YSLEER.

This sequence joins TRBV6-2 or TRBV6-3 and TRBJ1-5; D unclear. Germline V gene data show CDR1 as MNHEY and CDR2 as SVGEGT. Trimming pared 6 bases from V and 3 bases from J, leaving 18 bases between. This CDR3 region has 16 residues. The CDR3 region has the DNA TGTGCCAGCAGCTCATACCCCCGGGGTTCCAATCAGCCCCAGCATTTT. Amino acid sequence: CASSSYPRGSNQPQHF.

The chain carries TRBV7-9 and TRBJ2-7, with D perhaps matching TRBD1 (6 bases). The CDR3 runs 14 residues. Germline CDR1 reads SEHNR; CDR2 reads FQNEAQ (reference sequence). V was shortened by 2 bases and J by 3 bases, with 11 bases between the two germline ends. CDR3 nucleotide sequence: TGTGCCAGCAGCTTACGGCAGGGGAACTACGAGCAGTACTTC. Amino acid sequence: CASSLRQGNYEQYF.

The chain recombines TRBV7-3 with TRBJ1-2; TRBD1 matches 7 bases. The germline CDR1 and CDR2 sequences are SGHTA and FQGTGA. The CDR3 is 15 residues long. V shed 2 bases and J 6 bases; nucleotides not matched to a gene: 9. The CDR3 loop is CASSLGPGGLDGYTF. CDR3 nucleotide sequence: TGTGCCAGCAGCTTAGGTCCAGGGGGACTCGATGGCTACACCTTC. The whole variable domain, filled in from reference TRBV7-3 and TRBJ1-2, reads GAGVSQTPSNKVTEKGKYVELRCDPISGHTALYWYRQSLGQGPEFLIYFQGTGAADDSGLPNDRFFAVRPEGSVSTLKIQRTERGDSAVYLCASSLGPGGLDGYTFGSGTRLTVV.